Below are 20 T cell receptor beta chains sequenced from a single sample in a study of shared clonotypes between healthy human individuals. The protocol was immunoSEQ multiplex PCR, while the TCRdb copy is restricted to in-frame clones and leaves out a portion. The table records 950,000 to 1,100,000 clones, under 80% of them present only once. The sample consisted of memory CD4+ T cells sorted from blood. Subset specified: CD45RA-negative fraction. All receptors come from a man aged 18 to 29 in good health.

V gene TRBV25-1 combines with J gene TRBJ2-2; D may be TRBD2 (6 bases). CDR3 length: 16 amino acids. V was shortened by 3 bases and J by 5 bases, with 16 bases between the two germline ends. Germline V gene lookup returns CDR1 MGHDK and CDR2 SYGVNS. As DNA, the CDR3 is TGTGCCAGCAGTGATACGAGGGAGGCCTTGACCGGGGAGCTGTTTTTT. This encodes CASSDTREALTGELFF.

The chain uses TRBV11-1 and TRBJ2-2; D is undetermined. The V end was cut by 3 bases, the J end by 1 base, with 3 bases between. This CDR3 has 13 residues. Germline V lookup: CDR1 SGHAT, CDR2 FQDESV (reference sequence). CDR3 bases: TGTGCCAGCAGCTTCTTGAACACCGGGGAGCTGTTTTTT. It yields the protein CASSFLNTGELFF.

This clone was detected a few times. Other DNA sequences in this specimen translate into the identical CDR3. The rearrangement uses TRBV5-1 and TRBJ2-3; D not resolved. CDR1 and CDR2 from the germline V gene are SGHRS and YFSETQ. Between the trimmed V and J ends, which lost 0 bases and 3 bases, there was a span of 11 bases. CDR3 length equals 15 residues. CDR3 loop: CASSLEGKDTDTQYF. Here the CDR3 DNA reads TGCGCCAGCAGCTTGGAAGGGAAAGATACAGATACGCAGTATTTT. The full variable domain, completed using reference TRBV5-1 and TRBJ2-3, is KAGVTQTPRYLIKTRGQQVTLSCSPISGHRSVSWYQQTPGQGLQFLFEYFSETQRNKGNFPGRFSGRQFSNSRSEMNVSTLELGDSALYLCASSLEGKDTDTQYFGPGTRLTVL.

The V call is TRBV23-1, the J call TRBJ2-4; 7 positions match TRBD2. TRBV23-1 carries the ORF label, with uncertain function. J lost 0 bases, V lost 4 bases, and 12 bases had no gene match. The CDR3 is made up of 18 amino acids. The DNA of the CDR3 is TGCGCCAGCAGTCTATCCCGGGGAGGGCCTCTAGCCAAAAACATTCAGTACTTC. As protein: CASSLSRGGPLAKNIQYF.

V and J are TRBV6-5 and TRBJ1-3; D remains ambiguous. Germline V CDR1 and CDR2: MNHEY, SVGAGI. This CDR3 comprises 15 residues. The V and J ends lost 0 bases and 1 base respectively, with 7 bases between them. The CDR3 is CASSYSRSSGNTIYF. Here the CDR3 DNA reads TGTGCCAGCAGTTACTCACGAAGTTCTGGAAACACCATATATTTT.

Worth noting for this clone: A far larger clone is a single base away, which makes a read error likely. This sample also contains other DNA sequences that code for the same CDR3. The chain combines TRBV28 with TRBJ2-2; the D is unclear. With 2 bases removed from V and 1 base from J, the gap between germline ends came to 2 bases. CDR3 length: 13 amino acids. Looked up from germline, CDR1 is MDHEN and CDR2 is SYDVKM. The DNA for the CDR3 is TGTGCCAGCAGTTTACAGAACACCGGGGAGCTGTTTTTT. It yields the protein CASSLQNTGELFF.

The genes are TRBV27 and TRBJ1-5; D may be TRBD1 (6 bases). Germline CDR1 is MNHEY and CDR2 is SMNVEV (reference sequence). Trimming cost V 2 bases and J 6 bases, with 17 bases left between them. The CDR3 covers 16 residues. This CDR3 reads CASSLMFRGSSQPQHF. The CDR3 nucleotides read TGTGCCAGCAGTTTAATGTTCAGGGGTTCTAGTCAGCCCCAGCATTTT.

The chain combines TRBV5-1 with TRBJ2-1; weak D call: TRBD2 (5 bases). The CDR3 runs to 16 residues. The V end lost 4 bases, the J end lost 3 bases, and 17 bases lay between the germline ends. Looked up from germline, CDR1 is SGHRS and CDR2 is YFSETQ. CDR3 nucleotides: TGCGCCAGCAGCCCAACGGGGTCGACGAGCTACAATGAGCAGTTCTTC. Translated: CASSPTGSTSYNEQFF.

Worth noting for this clone: In the same sample, other DNA sequences code for this CDR3. The genes are TRBV6-5 and TRBJ1-1, with no clear D. Looked up from germline, CDR1 is MNHEY and CDR2 is SVGAGI. V was trimmed by 5 bases and J by 5 bases, leaving 9 bases between them. This CDR3 spans 12 amino acids. The CDR3 loop reads CASSLSGTEAFF. The CDR3 nucleotides read TGTGCCAGCAGTCTCTCTGGGACTGAAGCTTTCTTT.

As concerns this clone: Its ends do not fully match the called genes, so a read error is possible. This chain connects TRBV7-8 to TRBJ2-3; 11 bases agree with TRBD2. The CDR3 contains 15 residues. Germline lookup yields CDR1 SGHVS and CDR2 FQNEAQ. CDR3 in DNA: TGTGCCAGCAGCGTAGCGGGGGGGCGGTTAGATACGCAGTATTTT. It translates to CASSVAGGRLDTQYF.

The V and J genes are TRBV11-3 and TRBJ2-5; TRBD2 aligns across 7 bases. Germline V lookup: CDR1 SGHNT, CDR2 YENEEA. V lost 5 bases, J lost 8 bases, and 8 bases stayed unmatched. The CDR3 extends over 13 amino acids. The CDR3 DNA reads as TGTGCCAGCAGCCCATTCAGCGGGGACACCCAGTACTTC. As protein: CASSPFSGDTQYF.

The rearrangement joins TRBV27 to TRBJ1-4; no clear D gene. The CDR3 runs to 15 residues. Germline V gives CDR1 MNHEY, CDR2 SMNVEV (reference sequence). Trimming took off 5 bases at V and 0 bases at J, with 10 bases between the two ends. The CDR3 nucleotides read TGTGCCAGCAGTCCCACGATCGCAACTAATGAAAAACTGTTTTTT. Amino acid sequence: CASSPTIATNEKLFF.

This clone has a handful of counts. The V gene is TRBV5-4, the J gene TRBJ2-3; D unresolved. This CDR3 is 14 amino acids long. The V gene's germline CDR1 is SGHNT and CDR2 YYREEE (reference sequence). Trimming took off 1 base at V and 0 bases at J, with 6 bases between the two ends. In DNA, the CDR3 is TGTGCCAGCAGCTTGTCCCTGAGCACAGATACGCAGTATTTT. Residues: CASSLSLSTDTQYF. The full variable domain, in which reference TRBV5-4 and TRBJ2-3 provide the parts outside the CDR3, is ETGVTQSPTHLIKTRGQQVTLRCSSQSGHNTVSWYQQALGQGPQFIFQYYREEENGRGNFPPRFSGLQFPNYSSELNVNALELDDSALYLCASSLSLSTDTQYFGPGTRLTVL.

This clone has only one observation. The rearrangement uses TRBV7-2 and TRBJ1-5; D is unclear. The CDR3 is made up of 13 amino acids. Trimming pared 4 bases from V and 4 bases from J, leaving 8 bases between. Germline CDR1 is SGHTA and CDR2 is FQGNSA. Here the CDR3 reads CASSSKLNQPQHF. The CDR3 region has the DNA TGTGCCAGCAGCTCCAAATTGAATCAGCCCCAGCATTTT.

V gene TRBV19 combines with J gene TRBJ2-2; the D gene could be TRBD1 or TRBD2 (6 bases each). The CDR3 loop spans 16 amino acids. From germline, CDR1 is LNHDA and CDR2 SQIVND (reference sequence). Trimming took 1 base from V and 1 from J, leaving 10 bases between them. Written as DNA, the CDR3 is TGTGCCAGTAGTATAGCGGGGGCTAGGAACACCGGGGAGCTGTTTTTT. It encodes CASSIAGARNTGELFF.

This chain links TRBV6-5 with TRBJ2-4; tentatively, D is TRBD2 (6 bases). Trimming pared 6 bases from V and 7 bases from J, leaving 16 bases between. CDR1 MNHEY and CDR2 SVGAGI come from the germline V gene. This CDR3 comprises 14 residues. The CDR3 region has the DNA TGTGCCAGCAGGCGGGGAGTTCTCGGCAACATTCAGTACTTC. This gives the protein CASRRGVLGNIQYF.

This chain links TRBV5-6 with TRBJ2-4, with 7 nucleotides matching TRBD2. This CDR3 contains 15 residues. V trimming: 0 bases; J trimming: 4 bases; junction bases outside the gene matches: 4. Germline CDR1 is SGHDT and CDR2 is YYEEEE. The CDR3 DNA sequence: TGTGCCAGCAGCTTGGCGGGAGGTGGGAAAAACATTCAGTACTTC. Amino acids: CASSLAGGGKNIQYF.

The chain employs TRBV4-3 and TRBJ2-1; 7 bases agree with TRBD2. V shed 0 bases, J shed 9 bases, and the junction held 11 bases outside the gene matches. Germline CDR1 LGHNA, CDR2 YSLEER. The CDR3 runs 16 residues. DNA of the CDR3: TGCGCCAGCAGCCAAGATCGATCTAGCGGAGGCAGTGAGCAGTTCTTC. Amino acids: CASSQDRSSGGSEQFF.

As concerns this clone: Additional DNA sequences in this sample encode the identical CDR3. V usage is TRBV7-2 and J usage is TRBJ2-7, with D perhaps being TRBD1 or TRBD2 (5 bases each). The CDR3 sequence is 14 residues long. Germline V lookup: CDR1 SGHTA, CDR2 FQGNSA. Trimming left V 4 bases short and J 3 bases short, with 13 bases between. The CDR3 protein is CASSSGTGYYEQYF. The CDR3 DNA is TGTGCCAGCAGCTCCGGGACCGGTTACTACGAGCAGTACTTC.

The J gene is TRBJ2-1, the V gene TRBV5-1; TRBD2 agrees at 7 bases. J lost 10 bases, V lost 2 bases, and 9 bases had no gene match. The CDR3 length is 14 residues. Germline V gene lookup returns CDR1 SGHRS and CDR2 YFSETQ. As DNA, the CDR3 is TGCGCCAGCAGCTTTGGTACTAGCGCATTCGAGCAGTTCTTC. It translates to CASSFGTSAFEQFF.